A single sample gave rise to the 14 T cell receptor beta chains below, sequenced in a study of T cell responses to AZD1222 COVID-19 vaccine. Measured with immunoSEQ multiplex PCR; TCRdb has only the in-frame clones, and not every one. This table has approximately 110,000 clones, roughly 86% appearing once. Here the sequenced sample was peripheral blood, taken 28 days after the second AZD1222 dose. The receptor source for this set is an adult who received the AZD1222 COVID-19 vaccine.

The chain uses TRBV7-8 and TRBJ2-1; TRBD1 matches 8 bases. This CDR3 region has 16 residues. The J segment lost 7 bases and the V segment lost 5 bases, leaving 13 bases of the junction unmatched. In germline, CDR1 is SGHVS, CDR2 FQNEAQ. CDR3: CASSLRGSRGQNEQFF. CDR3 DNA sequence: TGTGCCAGCAGCCTCAGGGGGTCCAGGGGGCAAAATGAGCAGTTCTTC.

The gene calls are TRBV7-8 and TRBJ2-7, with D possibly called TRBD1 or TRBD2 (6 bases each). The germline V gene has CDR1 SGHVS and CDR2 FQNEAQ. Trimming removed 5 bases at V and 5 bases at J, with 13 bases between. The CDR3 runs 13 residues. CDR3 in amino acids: CASSARGRDEQYF. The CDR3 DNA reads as TGTGCCAGCAGCGCTCGGGGGCGGGACGAGCAGTACTTC.

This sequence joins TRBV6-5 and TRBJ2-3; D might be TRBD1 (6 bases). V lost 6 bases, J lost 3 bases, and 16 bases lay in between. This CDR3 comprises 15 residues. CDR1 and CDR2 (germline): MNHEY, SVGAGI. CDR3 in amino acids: CASRTLRGKTDTQYF. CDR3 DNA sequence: TGTGCCAGCAGGACCCTCAGGGGAAAGACAGATACGCAGTATTTT.

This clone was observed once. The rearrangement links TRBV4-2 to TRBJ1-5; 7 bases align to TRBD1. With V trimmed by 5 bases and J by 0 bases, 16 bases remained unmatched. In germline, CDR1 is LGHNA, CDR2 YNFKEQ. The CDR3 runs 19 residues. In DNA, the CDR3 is TGTGCCAGCAGCTACCACACCGCCGGGACAGAGTTTAGCAATCAGCCCCAGCATTTT. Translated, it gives CASSYHTAGTEFSNQPQHF.

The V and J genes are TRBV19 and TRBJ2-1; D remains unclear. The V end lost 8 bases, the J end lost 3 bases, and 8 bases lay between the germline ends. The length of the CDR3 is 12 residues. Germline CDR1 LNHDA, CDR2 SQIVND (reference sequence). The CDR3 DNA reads TGTGCCAGTGGGCCACTCTACAATGAGCAGTTCTTC. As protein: CASGPLYNEQFF.

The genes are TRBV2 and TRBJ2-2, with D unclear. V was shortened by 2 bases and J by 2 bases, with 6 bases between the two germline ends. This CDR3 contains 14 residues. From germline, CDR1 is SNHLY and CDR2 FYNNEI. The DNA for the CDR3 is TGTGCCAGCAGTGAATTCTCAAACACCGGGGAGCTGTTTTTT. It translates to CASSEFSNTGELFF.

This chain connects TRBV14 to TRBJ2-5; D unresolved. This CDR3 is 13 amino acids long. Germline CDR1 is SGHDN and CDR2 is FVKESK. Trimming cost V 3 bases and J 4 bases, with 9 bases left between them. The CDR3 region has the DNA TGTGCCAGCAGCCAGGGTTTAGGAGAGACCCAGTACTTC. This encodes CASSQGLGETQYF.

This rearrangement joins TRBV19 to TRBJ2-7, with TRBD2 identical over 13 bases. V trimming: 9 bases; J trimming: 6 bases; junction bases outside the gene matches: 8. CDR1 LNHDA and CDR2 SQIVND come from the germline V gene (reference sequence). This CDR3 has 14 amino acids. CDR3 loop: CASRTSGSVLEQYF. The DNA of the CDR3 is TGTGCCAGCAGGACTAGCGGGAGTGTCCTCGAGCAGTACTTC.

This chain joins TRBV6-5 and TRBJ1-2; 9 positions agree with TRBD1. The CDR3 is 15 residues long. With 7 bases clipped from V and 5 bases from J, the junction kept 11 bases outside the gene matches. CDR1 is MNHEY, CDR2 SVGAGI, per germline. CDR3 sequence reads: CASNPGGGQGYGYTF. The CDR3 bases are TGTGCCAGCAACCCGGGAGGGGGACAGGGTTATGGCTACACCTTC.

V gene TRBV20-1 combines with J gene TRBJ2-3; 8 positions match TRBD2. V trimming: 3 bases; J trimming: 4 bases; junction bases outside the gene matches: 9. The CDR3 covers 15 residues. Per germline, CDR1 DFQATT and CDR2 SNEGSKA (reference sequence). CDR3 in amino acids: CSASRGGAGADTQYF. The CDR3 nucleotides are TGCAGTGCTAGTCGGGGGGGAGCGGGGGCAGATACGCAGTATTTT.

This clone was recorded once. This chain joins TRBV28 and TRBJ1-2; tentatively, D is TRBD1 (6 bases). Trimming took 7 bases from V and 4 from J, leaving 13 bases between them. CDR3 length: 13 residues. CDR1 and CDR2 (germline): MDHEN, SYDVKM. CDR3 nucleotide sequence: TGTGCCAGCACCGACAGGAACCTCTATGGCTACACCTTC. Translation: CASTDRNLYGYTF.

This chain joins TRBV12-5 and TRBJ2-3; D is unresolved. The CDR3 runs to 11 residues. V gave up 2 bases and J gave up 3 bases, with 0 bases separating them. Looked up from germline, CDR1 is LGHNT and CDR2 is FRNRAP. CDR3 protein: CASGLTDTQYF. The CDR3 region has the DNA TGTGCTAGTGGTTTGACAGATACGCAGTATTTT.

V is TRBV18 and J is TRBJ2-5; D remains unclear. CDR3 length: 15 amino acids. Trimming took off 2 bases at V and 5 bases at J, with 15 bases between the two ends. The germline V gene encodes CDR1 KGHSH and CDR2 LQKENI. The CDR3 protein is CASSPSPLSFETQYF. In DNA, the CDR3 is TGTGCCAGCTCACCAAGCCCCCTTTCATTCGAGACCCAGTACTTC.

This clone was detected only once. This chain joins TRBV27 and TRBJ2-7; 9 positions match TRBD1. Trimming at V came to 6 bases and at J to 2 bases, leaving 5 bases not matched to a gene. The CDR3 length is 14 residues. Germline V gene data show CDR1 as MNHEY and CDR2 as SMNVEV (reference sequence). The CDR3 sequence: CASRPWTGAYEQYF. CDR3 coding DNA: TGTGCCAGCAGACCCTGGACAGGGGCCTACGAGCAGTACTTC.